This TCR beta chain was recorded in a study of blood T cells in healthy people across ages. The J segment lost 6 bases and the V segment lost 1 base, leaving 6 bases of the junction unmatched. This CDR3 is 15 amino acids long. The germline V gene encodes CDR1 DFQATT and CDR2 SNEGSKA (reference sequence). A J-beta primer mix and a sample-barcoded 5' primer were used in a second PCR of roughly 6 to 12 cycles. TCRdb ran MiXCR on the 5' RACE reads and lists one entry per CDR3 protein. In the table there are about 1.5 million distinct CDR3 sequences, approximately 42% of which are singletons. The TCR sequence derives from a woman between 18 and 30 years old in good health. The material sequenced was blood. The chain carries TRBV20-1 and TRBJ2-1, with 10 bases fitting TRBD2. CDR3: CSARVWSGGANEQFF. CDR3 nucleotide sequence: TGCAGTGCTAGAGTATGGAGCGGGGGGGCCAATGAGCAGTTCTTC.